The TCR beta chain described here comes from a study of control samples from healthy donors and cancer patients. Method: immunoSEQ multiplex PCR; TCRdb's copy keeps in-frame clones and lacks some. This table has around 150,000 clones, about 90% appearing once. The receptor was derived from a man aged 25-45 years in good health. Material: blood.

CDR3 DNA: TGTGCCAGCTCTCAATACAGGGGAGACGGCTACACCTTC. The encoded protein is CASSQYRGDGYTF. This chain joins TRBV18 and TRBJ1-2, with 7 nucleotides matching TRBD1. This CDR3 is built from 13 residues. V lost 6 bases to trimming and J lost 8 bases; unmatched junction nucleotides: 9. In germline, CDR1 is KGHSH, CDR2 LQKENI.